This T cell receptor (beta chain) was profiled in a study of blood T cell repertoires in COVID-19. Overall study: Acute and convalescent COVID-19 specimens originated in the United States, Italy and Spain. In each case, the material was cDNA or gDNA derived from T cells, B-cell-depleted T cells, or PBMCs.

Methods used by the authors: By means of reference gene primer amplification, nucleated cell counts were estimated. Repertoires were generated with immunoSEQ multiplex PCR, while TCRdb's copy carries only in-frame clones and drops some. Clonal size and the V and J genes are those of that table, whereas D and trimming came from the DNA. The sample includes roughly 360,000 clones, around 87% of them seen just once. V dropped 6 bases and J dropped 4; count of bases not matched to a gene: 7. The CDR3 is made up of 14 amino acids. In germline, CDR1 is SQVTM, CDR2 ANQGSEA. The study recruited people aged roughly 18 to 100 years across 24 US areas.

The V gene is TRBV29-1, the J gene TRBJ2-1; 9 bases agree with TRBD1. Sample: PBMCs or T cells enriched from blood (not recorded which). This TCR was recovered from a woman in her 30s with acute COVID-19. Here the CDR3 DNA reads TGCAGCGTGGATGGACAGGGGATTTACAATGAGCAGTTCTTC. Translation gives CSVDGQGIYNEQFF.